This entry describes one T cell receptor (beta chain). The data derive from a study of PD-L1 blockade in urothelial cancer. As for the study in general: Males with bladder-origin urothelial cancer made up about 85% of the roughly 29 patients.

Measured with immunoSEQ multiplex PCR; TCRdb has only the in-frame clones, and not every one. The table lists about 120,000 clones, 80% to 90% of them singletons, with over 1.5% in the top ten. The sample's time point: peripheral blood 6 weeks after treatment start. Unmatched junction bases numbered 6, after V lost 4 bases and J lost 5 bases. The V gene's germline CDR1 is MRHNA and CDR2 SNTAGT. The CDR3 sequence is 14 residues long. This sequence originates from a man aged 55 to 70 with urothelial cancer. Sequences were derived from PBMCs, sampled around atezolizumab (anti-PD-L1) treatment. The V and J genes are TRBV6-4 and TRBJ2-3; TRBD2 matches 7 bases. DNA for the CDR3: TGTGCCAGCAGTGGGCGGGAGCAGAAAGATACGCAGTATTTT. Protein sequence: CASSGREQKDTQYF.